This T cell receptor (beta chain) was captured by sequencing in a study of cytomegalovirus exposure and HLA in healthy donors. Whole-study results and caveats: In vitro checks showed that a few CMV-associated chains really do target CMV antigens. Most TCR sequences showed up rarely, but some public TCRs showed up in many donors. According to the study, approximately 150 TCR beta chains were cytomegalovirus-associated. First-cohort TCR clusters tended to co-occur in the approximately 110 validation repertoires, a later analysis found.

About this clone: Antigen unknown.

The CDR3 has 12 residues. Trimming took 2 bases from V and 11 from J, leaving 13 bases between them. The germline V gene encodes CDR1 SGHDT and CDR2 YYEEEE. Produced via immunoSEQ multiplex PCR; TCRdb's table is partial and in-frame only. The table records 90,000 to 150,000 clones, about 91% of them present only once. The material sequenced was PBMCs. This rearrangement joins TRBV5-6 to TRBJ1-1; no firm D call. This TCR was recovered from a man in his late teens or twenties in good health and CMV-seronegative. Written as DNA, the CDR3 is TGTGCCAGCAGCTTTGCCCGGGCGGGCGCTTTCTTT. Protein: CASSFARAGAFF.